This T cell receptor beta chain was identified during a study of T cells expressing NK-cell markers. Study details: Obtained from sorted CD3+CD56+NKG2C+, CD3+CD56+NKG2C- and CD3+CD56-NKG2C+ T cells were the TCR beta repertoires. Findings and limits, study-wide: In a group of several donors, dominant NKG2C+ clonotypes represented about 1.0-7.0% of CD8+ T cells.

The CDR3 has 13 amino acids. Germline-derived CDR1 and CDR2 are KGHSH and LQKENI. With regard to this clonotype: Its specificity is not known.

The cDNA for TCR beta came from 5'RACE template switching with UMIs. TCRdb reworked the 5' RACE reads into one entry per CDR3 protein, no DNA. The table lists about 300,000 distinct CDR3 sequences. V is TRBV18 and J is TRBJ2-7; with no DNA, the TCRdb D assignment of TRBD1 cannot be verified. The sequence derives from a woman aged 18-70 years in good health. The specimen was blood T cells: a sorted CD56 or NKG2C T cell subset, CD4+ or CD8+ T cells, or bulk PBMC T cells (not recorded which). The CDR3 region is CASSSQGAGEQYF.